A single sample gave rise to the 2 T cell receptor beta chains below, sequenced in a study of post-analysis software for immune sequencing data. Study-level points and caveats: Controls showed lower frequencies than patients for several TRBV segments, and TRBV5-6, TRBV5-1 and TRBV20-1 were among these.

Carried by the TCR beta cDNA libraries were unique molecular identifiers. Each CDR3 protein is one row after TCRdb ran MiXCR on the PCR reads. There are about 770,000 distinct CDR3 sequences in the sample; about half occur only once, and just under 5% lies in the top ten. What these receptors recognize is not known. The sequenced sample was blood. The receptors shown here come from a girl aged 5-17 years with multiple sclerosis.

This clonotype has a handful of counts. The chain carries TRBV15 and TRBJ2-7; 7 bases agree with TRBD2. This CDR3 comprises 14 residues. V gave up 1 base and J gave up 1 base; unmatched junction bases: 1. Germline values: CDR1 LNHNV, CDR2 YYDKDF (reference sequence). The DNA of the CDR3 is TGTGCCACCAGCAGAGGAGCGGGGTCCTACGAGCAGTACTTC. Protein: CATSRGAGSYEQYF.

This clonotype came up a few times. The V gene is TRBV12-3 or TRBV12-4, the J gene TRBJ2-4, with TRBD2 matching over 10 bases. The tail of the sequence fits TRBJ2-7 better, so the J call may be wrong. The CDR3 is made up of 15 amino acids. CDR3 DNA sequence: TGTGCCAGCAGTTTATCTAGCGGGAGTGCGGGCGAGCAGTACTTC. It translates to CASSLSSGSAGEQYF.